This TCR beta chain is drawn from a study of blood T cell repertoires in COVID-19. Study-wide background: Acute and convalescent COVID-19 samples came from the United States, Italy and Spain.

The CDR3 is 13 residues long. The ends were cut back, 3 bases at V and 1 base at J, with 7 bases in the middle. CDR1 DFQATT and CDR2 SNEGSKA come from the germline V gene (reference sequence). Per the study methods: Estimation of nucleated cell counts relied on the amplification of reference gene primers. This table comes from immunoSEQ multiplex PCR, and its TCRdb copy is limited to in-frame clones, with some not included. V, J and clone size derive from that table, while D and trimming were established from the DNA sequence. The data contain 35,000 to 40,000 clones, around 84% of them singletons. This chain connects TRBV20-1 to TRBJ1-5, with D hard to call. Input material: peripheral blood. The TCR was taken from a man aged 55 to 70 with COVID-19, enrolled during active disease. CDR3 DNA sequence: TGCAGTGCTAGTGTCGGGAGCAATCAGCCCCAGCATTTT. It codes for CSASVGSNQPQHF.